This T cell receptor (beta chain) was documented in a study of blood T cell repertoires in COVID-19. Study background: PBMCs, B-cell-depleted T cells, or T cells provided the cDNA or gDNA that made up the material.

Clones were read by immunoSEQ multiplex PCR, and TCRdb kept only the in-frame ones, dropping some. The sample lists roughly 320,000 clones, approximately 90% occurring once. V was pared by 4 bases and J by 0 bases, with 5 bases of the junction left unmatched. CDR3 length: 16 amino acids. The germline V gene encodes CDR1 SGHDN and CDR2 FVKESK. Recruits, aged roughly 18 to 100 years, lived in approximately 26 US areas. It was within 2 weeks before study entry that exposed participants met a COVID-19 case. The chain couples TRBV14 to TRBJ1-3; 8 bases are a match to TRBD1. This TCR derives from a young woman who had been exposed to COVID-19. Sequencing was done on a sample of PBMCs or T cells enriched from blood (not recorded which). CDR3 DNA: TGTGCCAGCAGCCGGTCAGGGGGCGCCTCTGGAAACACCATATATTTT. Encoded protein: CASSRSGGASGNTIYF.